A single sample is the source of the 10 T cell receptor beta chains below, sequenced in a study of T-cell memory formation after mild COVID-19. TCRdb reprocessed the 5' RACE reads with MiXCR, giving one entry per CDR3 protein. This table holds about 400,000 distinct CDR3 sequences, roughly 14% found once. Sequencing used PBMCs or a T cell subset sorted from them (not recorded which). The receptors were gathered from a man between 18 and 29 years old who had mild COVID-19 (a few samples of this study predate the infection). Cell type and time point are not known.

There are a few counts of this clonotype. DNA of the CDR3: TGTGCCAGCAGTACCTCAGCGGGGCGCTCCTACAATGAGCAGTTCTTC. Amino acid sequence: CASSTSAGRSYNEQFF. The rearrangement uses TRBV28 and TRBJ2-1, with TRBD2 identical over 7 bases. The CDR3 length is 16 residues. V was clipped by 5 bases and J by 0 bases; unmatched bases: 7. CDR1 and CDR2 from the germline V gene are MDHEN and SYDVKM.

The chain carries TRBV2 and TRBJ2-5; D call uncertain. CDR3 length equals 12 residues. In germline, CDR1 is SNHLY, CDR2 FYNNEI. Trimming shortened V by 6 bases and J by 3 bases, and 8 bases separated the two germline ends. CDR3 DNA sequence: TGTGCCAGCAGCTACAGTGAAGAGACCCAGTACTTC. Residues: CASSYSEETQYF. Filled out from reference TRBV2 and TRBJ2-5, the complete variable domain reads EPEVTQTPSHQVTQMGQEVILRCVPISNHLYFYWYRQILGQKVEFLVSFYNNEISEKSEIFDDQFSVERPDGSNFTLKIRSTKLEDSAMYFCASSYSEETQYFGPGTRLLVL.

The chain has TRBV6-6 and TRBJ2-3, with D possibly matching TRBD1 (5 bases). Trimming cost V 7 bases and J 2 bases, with 10 bases left between them. In germline, CDR1 is MNHNY, CDR2 SVGAGI (reference sequence). The CDR3 has 13 amino acids. The CDR3 reads CASTEDNTDTQYF. The CDR3, as DNA: TGTGCCAGCACCGAGGACAACACAGATACGCAGTATTTT.

The sample holds a few counts of this clonotype. Germline and junction disagree at one end, which may indicate a read error. This chain connects TRBV4-1 to TRBJ2-5, with 10 positions matching TRBD1. CDR1 and CDR2 from the germline V gene are MGHRA and YSYEKL. This CDR3 contains 16 residues. The CDR3: CASSQSDRGFGETLYF. CDR3 bases: TGCGCCAGCAGCCAGTCGGACAGGGGGTTCGGGGAGACCCTGTACTTC.

The V gene is TRBV5-1, the J gene TRBJ1-1; no definite D call. The germline V gene has CDR1 SGHRS and CDR2 YFSETQ. V was cut by 0 bases and J by 1 base, with 7 bases left in between. The CDR3 runs 14 residues. In DNA form, the CDR3 reads TGCGCCAGCAGCTTGGGACACCAGAACACTGAAGCTTTCTTT. Translated, it gives CASSLGHQNTEAFF.

For this clonotype: Compared with germline, one end of the junction differs, possibly owing to a read error. The chain employs TRBV6-2 or TRBV6-3 and TRBJ2-3; maybe TRBD2 (5 bases). This CDR3 is 15 amino acids long. CDR1 and CDR2 (germline): MNHEY, SVGEGT. The CDR3 protein is CSSSAYRGDTDTQYF. The CDR3 nucleotides read TGTTCCAGCAGTGCCTACCGGGGAGACACAGATACGCAGTATTTT.

J is TRBJ2-1 and V is TRBV9; D may be TRBD1 (6 bases). CDR3 length equals 16 residues. Germline CDR1 SGDLS, CDR2 YYNGEE. V was trimmed by 3 bases and J by 0 bases, leaving 13 bases between them. CDR3 sequence (DNA): TGTGCCAGCAGCGCCCCCAGACAGGTCTCCTACAATGAGCAGTTCTTC. This encodes CASSAPRQVSYNEQFF.

The V and J genes are TRBV27 and TRBJ1-1; possibly TRBD1 for D (5 bases). The CDR3 contains 12 residues. CDR1 and CDR2 (germline): MNHEY, SMNVEV (reference sequence). The V end was cut by 3 bases, the J end by 11 bases, with 13 bases between. As DNA, the CDR3 is TGTGCCAGCAGTTTCCCCGGAGGGGAGGCTTTCTTT. This translates into CASSFPGGEAFF.

This clonotype was detected a few times. This chain uses TRBV6-2 or TRBV6-3 with TRBJ2-1; D perhaps matches TRBD2 (5 bases). Trimming stripped 0 bases from V and 0 bases from J, with 9 bases between. CDR3 length: 16 amino acids. Looked up from germline, CDR1 is MNHEY and CDR2 is SVGEGT. The CDR3 bases are TGTGCCAGCAGTTACTCGGGAGCATACTCCTACAATGAGCAGTTCTTC. It encodes CASSYSGAYSYNEQFF.

This clonotype came up a few times. The chain combines TRBV5-1 with TRBJ2-1, with TRBD1 as a possible D gene (6 bases). CDR1 and CDR2 (germline): SGHRS, YFSETQ. Deletions cut 7 bases from V and 5 bases from J, with 10 bases between. The CDR3 sequence is 12 residues long. The CDR3, as DNA: TGCGCCAGCGGGACACTCAACAATGAGCAGTTCTTC. It is translated as CASGTLNNEQFF.